This T cell receptor (beta chain) was profiled in a study of CD8+ T cells in alopecia areata. Findings and limits, study-wide: Lesional scalp, especially alopecia totalis/universalis, showed higher clonality than normal scalp.

This CDR3 comprises 14 residues. In germline, CDR1 is SQVTM, CDR2 ANQGSEA. V lost 7 bases and J 2 bases, leaving 15 bases between the germline ends. It was cDNA, reverse transcribed from extracted RNA, that served as the sequencing template. Produced via immunoSEQ multiplex PCR; TCRdb's table is partial and in-frame only. The table has fewer than 200,000 clones, 59% seen once. Regarding this clone: The antigen is undetermined.

The chain uses TRBV29-1 and TRBJ2-1; D not certain. The sequence was obtained from a human donor with alopecia areata. The material was CD4+ T cells sorted from blood, obtained at week 0. The CDR3 is CSARLSSPYNEQFF. The CDR3 bases are TGCAGCGCCAGGTTGAGTAGCCCCTACAATGAGCAGTTCTTC.